The source of this T cell receptor beta chain is a study of blood T cell repertoires in COVID-19. Across the whole study: Spain, Italy and the United States supplied samples that represented acute and convalescent COVID-19. T cells, B-cell-depleted T cells, or PBMCs supplied cDNA or gDNA.

This clone was recorded only once. V shed 2 bases and J shed 7 bases, with 12 bases lying between them. Germline V gene lookup returns CDR1 MNHEY and CDR2 SVGAGI. CDR3 length: 14 residues. Authors' processing steps: Reference gene primer amplification gave estimated nucleated cell counts. Profiling relied on immunoSEQ multiplex PCR, and the TCRdb table lists in-frame clones only, not all of them. V and J calls and clone size are copied from that table; D and trimming were computed from the DNA. Of a few hundred thousand clones listed, about 85% are singletons. This sequence was found in a middle-aged man with acute or convalescent COVID-19. The chain joins TRBV6-5 to TRBJ1-5, with a tentative D call TRBD1 (6 bases). The material sequenced was peripheral blood. CDR3 sequence reads: CASSYGQGYQPQHF. Written as DNA, the CDR3 is TGTGCCAGCAGTTACGGGCAGGGGTACCAGCCCCAGCATTTT.